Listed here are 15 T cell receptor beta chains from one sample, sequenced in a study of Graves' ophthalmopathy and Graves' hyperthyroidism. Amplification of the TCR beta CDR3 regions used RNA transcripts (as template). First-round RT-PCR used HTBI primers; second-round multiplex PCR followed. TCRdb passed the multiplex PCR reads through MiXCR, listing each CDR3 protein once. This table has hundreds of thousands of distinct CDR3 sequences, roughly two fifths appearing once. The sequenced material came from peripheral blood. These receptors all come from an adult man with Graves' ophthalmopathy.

This CDR3 reads CASSHDRVFGFGTEEEKLFF. In nucleotides, the CDR3 is TGTGCCAGCAGCCACGACAGGGTCTTTGGGTTTGGGACAGAAGAAGAAAAACTGTTTTTT. The chain carries TRBV7-9 and TRBJ1-4, with 7 bases lining up with TRBD1. Germline loops: CDR1 SEHNR, CDR2 FQNEAQ (reference sequence). The CDR3 spans 20 residues. The V segment lost 5 bases and the J segment 8 bases; nucleotides outside the gene matches: 26.

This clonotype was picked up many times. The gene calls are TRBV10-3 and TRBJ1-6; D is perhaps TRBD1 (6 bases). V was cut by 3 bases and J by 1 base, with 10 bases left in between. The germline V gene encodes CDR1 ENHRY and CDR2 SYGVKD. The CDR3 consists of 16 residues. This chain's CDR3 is CAISDWGASYNSPLHF. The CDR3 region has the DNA TGTGCCATCAGTGACTGGGGGGCTTCCTATAATTCACCCCTCCACTTT.

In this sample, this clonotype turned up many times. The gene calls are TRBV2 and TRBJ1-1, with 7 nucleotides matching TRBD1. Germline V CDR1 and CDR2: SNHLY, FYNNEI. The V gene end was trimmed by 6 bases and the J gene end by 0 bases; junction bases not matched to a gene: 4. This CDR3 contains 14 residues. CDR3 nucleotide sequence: TGTGCCAGCAGGGAGGGACAGATGAACACTGAAGCTTTCTTT. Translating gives CASREGQMNTEAFF.

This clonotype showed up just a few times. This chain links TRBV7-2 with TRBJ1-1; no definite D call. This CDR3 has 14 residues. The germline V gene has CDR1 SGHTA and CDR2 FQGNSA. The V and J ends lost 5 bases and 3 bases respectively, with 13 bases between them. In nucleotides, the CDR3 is TGTGCCAGCAGCCAAGAACCCCTGGACACTGAAGCTTTCTTT. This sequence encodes CASSQEPLDTEAFF.

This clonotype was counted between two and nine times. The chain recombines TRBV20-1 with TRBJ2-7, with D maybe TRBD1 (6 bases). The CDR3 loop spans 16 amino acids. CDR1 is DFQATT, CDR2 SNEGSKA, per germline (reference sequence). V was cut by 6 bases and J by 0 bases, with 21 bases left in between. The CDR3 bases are TGCAGTGCGGAAGAAACGGGCTCGGACAGCTCCTACGAGCAGTACTTC. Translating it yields CSAEETGSDSSYEQYF.

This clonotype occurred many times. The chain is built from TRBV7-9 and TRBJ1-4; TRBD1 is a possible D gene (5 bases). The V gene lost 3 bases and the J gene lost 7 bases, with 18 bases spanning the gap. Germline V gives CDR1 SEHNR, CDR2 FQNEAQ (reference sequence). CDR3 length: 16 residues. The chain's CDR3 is CASSFPITGNGEKLFF. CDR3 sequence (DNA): TGTGCCAGCAGCTTTCCGATAACAGGAAACGGTGAAAAACTGTTTTTT.

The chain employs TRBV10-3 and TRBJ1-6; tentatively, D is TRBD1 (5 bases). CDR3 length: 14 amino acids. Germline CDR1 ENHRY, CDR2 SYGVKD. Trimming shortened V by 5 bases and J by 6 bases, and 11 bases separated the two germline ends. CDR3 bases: TGTGCCATCAGTACCGGGACGGCTAATTCACCCCTCCACTTT. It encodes CAISTGTANSPLHF.

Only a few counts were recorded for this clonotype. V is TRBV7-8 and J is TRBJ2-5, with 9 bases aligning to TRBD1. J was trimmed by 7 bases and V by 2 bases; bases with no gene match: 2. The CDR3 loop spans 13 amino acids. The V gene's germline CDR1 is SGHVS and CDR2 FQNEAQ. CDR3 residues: CASSLSTGGTQYF. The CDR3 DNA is TGTGCCAGCAGCTTATCGACAGGGGGGACCCAGTACTTC.

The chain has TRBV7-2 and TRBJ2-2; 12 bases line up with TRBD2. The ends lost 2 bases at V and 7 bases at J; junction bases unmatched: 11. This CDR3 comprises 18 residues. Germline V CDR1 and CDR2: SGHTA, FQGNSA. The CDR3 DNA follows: TGTGCCAGCAGCTTATGGGTTTCTAGCGGGAGGGCCAACGGGGAGCTGTTTTTT. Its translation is CASSLWVSSGRANGELFF.

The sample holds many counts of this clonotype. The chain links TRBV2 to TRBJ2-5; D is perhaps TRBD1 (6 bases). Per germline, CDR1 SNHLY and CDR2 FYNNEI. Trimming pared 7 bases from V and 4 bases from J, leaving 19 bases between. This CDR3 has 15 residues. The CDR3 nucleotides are TGTGCCAGCACGACGACGGGCTGGGGGCCAGAGACCCAGTACTTC. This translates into CASTTTGWGPETQYF.

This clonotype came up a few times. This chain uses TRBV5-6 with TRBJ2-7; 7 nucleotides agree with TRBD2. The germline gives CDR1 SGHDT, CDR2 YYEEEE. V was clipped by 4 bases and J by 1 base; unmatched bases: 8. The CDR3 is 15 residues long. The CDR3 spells CASSALAVSSYEQYF. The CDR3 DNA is TGTGCCAGCAGCGCCCTAGCGGTCTCTTCCTACGAGCAGTACTTC.

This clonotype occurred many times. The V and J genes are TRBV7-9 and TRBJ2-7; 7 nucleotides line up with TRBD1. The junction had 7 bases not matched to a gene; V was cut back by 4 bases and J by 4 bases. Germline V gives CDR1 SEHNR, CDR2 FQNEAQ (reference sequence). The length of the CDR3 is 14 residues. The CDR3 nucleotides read TGTGCCAGCAGCTCCGGGACAGACGTATACGAGCAGTACTTC. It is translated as CASSSGTDVYEQYF.

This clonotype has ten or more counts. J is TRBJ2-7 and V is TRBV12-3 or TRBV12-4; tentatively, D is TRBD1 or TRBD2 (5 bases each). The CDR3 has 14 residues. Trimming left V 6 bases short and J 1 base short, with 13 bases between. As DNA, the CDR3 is TGTGCCAGCAGCACCCGGGACCGGTCCTACGAGCAGTACTTC. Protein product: CASSTRDRSYEQYF.

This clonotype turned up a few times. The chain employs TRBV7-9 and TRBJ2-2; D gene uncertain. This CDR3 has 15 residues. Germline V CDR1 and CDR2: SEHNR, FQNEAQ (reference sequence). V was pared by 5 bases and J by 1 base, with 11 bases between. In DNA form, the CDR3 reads TGTGCCAGCAGCGACGCGAATGAGAACACCGGGGAGCTGTTTTTT. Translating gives CASSDANENTGELFF.

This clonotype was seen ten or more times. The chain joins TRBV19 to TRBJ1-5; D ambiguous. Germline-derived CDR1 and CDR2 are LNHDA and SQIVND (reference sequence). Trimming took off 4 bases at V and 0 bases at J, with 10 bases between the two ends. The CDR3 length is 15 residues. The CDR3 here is CASSTNRNSNQPQHF. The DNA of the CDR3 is TGTGCCAGTAGTACCAACAGAAATAGCAATCAGCCCCAGCATTTT.